The T cell receptor (beta chain) described here comes from a study of CD8+ T cells in alopecia areata. Findings and limits, study-wide: When scalp samples are sequenced, resident alphabeta T cells of normal skin are also captured.

CDR1 and CDR2 from the germline V gene are SQVTM and ANQGSEA. CDR3 length equals 17 residues. The junction had 17 bases not matched to a gene; V was cut back by 4 bases and J by 10 bases. cDNA reverse transcribed from extracted RNA served as the sequencing template. Sequencing used immunoSEQ multiplex PCR; TCRdb keeps in-frame clones, though not all of them. The sample shows some 150,000 clones, less than 65% of them seen only once. On this clone: The antigen is undetermined.

Sorting separated CD4+ and CD8+ T cells out of PBMCs. The V call is TRBV29-1, the J call TRBJ2-1; 12 positions agree with TRBD2. The sequence was obtained from a human donor in good health. The sequencing sample was made of CD8+ T cells sorted from blood. The CDR3 DNA reads as TGCAGCGTTGGGGGACTAGCGGGTATCGGGTATTACGGCGAGCAGTTCTTC. Its protein is CSVGGLAGIGYYGEQFF.